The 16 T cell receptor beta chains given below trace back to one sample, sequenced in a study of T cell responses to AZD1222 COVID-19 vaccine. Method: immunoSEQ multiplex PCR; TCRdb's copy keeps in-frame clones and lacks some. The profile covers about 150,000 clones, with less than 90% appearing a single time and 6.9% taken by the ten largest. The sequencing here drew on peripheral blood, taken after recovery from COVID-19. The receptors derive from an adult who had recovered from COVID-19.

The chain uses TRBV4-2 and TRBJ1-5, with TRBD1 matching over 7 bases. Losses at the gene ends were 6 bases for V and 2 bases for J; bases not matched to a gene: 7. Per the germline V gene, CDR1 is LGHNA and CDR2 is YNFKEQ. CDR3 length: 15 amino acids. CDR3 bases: TGTGCCAGCAGTTCCGGGACAGAAGGCAATCAGCCCCAGCATTTT. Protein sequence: CASSSGTEGNQPQHF.

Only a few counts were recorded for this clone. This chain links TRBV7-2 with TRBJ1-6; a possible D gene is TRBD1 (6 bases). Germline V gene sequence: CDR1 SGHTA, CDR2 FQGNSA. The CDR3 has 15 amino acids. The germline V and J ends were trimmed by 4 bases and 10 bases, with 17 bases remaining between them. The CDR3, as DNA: TGTGCCAGCAGCTACATAGGGGGGGGCGAATCACCCCTCCACTTT. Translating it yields CASSYIGGGESPLHF.

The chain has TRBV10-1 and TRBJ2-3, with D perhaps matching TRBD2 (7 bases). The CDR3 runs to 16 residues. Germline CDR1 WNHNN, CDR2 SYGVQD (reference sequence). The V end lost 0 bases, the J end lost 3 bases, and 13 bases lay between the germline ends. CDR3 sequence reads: CASSESSGGETDTQYF. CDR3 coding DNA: TGCGCCAGCAGTGAGTCATCGGGGGGCGAAACAGATACGCAGTATTTT.

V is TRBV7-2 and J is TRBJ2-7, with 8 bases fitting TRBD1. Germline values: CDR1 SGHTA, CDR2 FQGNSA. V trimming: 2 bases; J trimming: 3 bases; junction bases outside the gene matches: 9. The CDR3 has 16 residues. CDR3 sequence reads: CASSLHGQGQRYEQYF. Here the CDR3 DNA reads TGTGCCAGCAGCTTACATGGACAGGGTCAACGCTACGAGCAGTACTTC.

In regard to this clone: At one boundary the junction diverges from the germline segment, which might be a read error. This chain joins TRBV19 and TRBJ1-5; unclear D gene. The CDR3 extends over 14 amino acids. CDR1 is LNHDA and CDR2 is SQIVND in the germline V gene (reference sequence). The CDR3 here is CASCMGIGNQPQHF. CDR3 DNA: TGTGCCAGTTGTATGGGAATTGGCAATCAGCCCCAGCATTTT.

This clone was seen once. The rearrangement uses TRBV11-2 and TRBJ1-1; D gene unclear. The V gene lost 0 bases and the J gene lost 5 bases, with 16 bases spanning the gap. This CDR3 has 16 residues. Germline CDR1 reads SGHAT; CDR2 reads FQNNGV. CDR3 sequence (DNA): TGTGCCAGCAGCTTAGATCCCCAGGCGGCGTATACTGAAGCTTTCTTT. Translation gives CASSLDPQAAYTEAFF. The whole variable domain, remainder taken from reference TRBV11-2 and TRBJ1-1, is EAGVAQSPRYKIIEKRQSVAFWCNPISGHATLYWYQQILGQGPKLLIQFQNNGVVDDSQLPKDRFSAERLKGVDSTLKIQPAKLEDSAVYLCASSLDPQAAYTEAFFGQGTRLTVV.

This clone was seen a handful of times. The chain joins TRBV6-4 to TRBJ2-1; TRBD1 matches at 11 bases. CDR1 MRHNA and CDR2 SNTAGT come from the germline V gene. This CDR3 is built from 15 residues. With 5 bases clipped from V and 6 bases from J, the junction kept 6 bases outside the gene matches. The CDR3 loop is CASSQKGTGGNEQFF. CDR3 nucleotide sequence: TGTGCCAGCAGTCAAAAAGGGACAGGGGGCAATGAGCAGTTCTTC.

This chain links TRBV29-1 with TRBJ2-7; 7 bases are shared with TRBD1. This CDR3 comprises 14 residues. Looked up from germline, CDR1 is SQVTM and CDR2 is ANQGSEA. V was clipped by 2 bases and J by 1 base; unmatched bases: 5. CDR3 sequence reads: CSVERQGASYEQYF. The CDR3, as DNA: TGCAGCGTTGAAAGACAGGGAGCTTCCTACGAGCAGTACTTC.

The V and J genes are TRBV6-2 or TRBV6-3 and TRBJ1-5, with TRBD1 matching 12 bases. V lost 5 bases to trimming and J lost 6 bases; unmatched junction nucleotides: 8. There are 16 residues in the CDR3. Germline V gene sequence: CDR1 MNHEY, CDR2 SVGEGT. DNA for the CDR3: TGTGCCAGCAGTGATACCGGGACAGGGGGCTCTCAGCCCCAGCATTTT. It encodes CASSDTGTGGSQPQHF.

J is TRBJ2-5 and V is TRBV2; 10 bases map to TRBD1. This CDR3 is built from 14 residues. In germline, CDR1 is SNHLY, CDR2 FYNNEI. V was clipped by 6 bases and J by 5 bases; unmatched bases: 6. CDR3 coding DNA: TGTGCCAGCAGGGCGGACAGGGGGGGGGAGACCCAGTACTTC. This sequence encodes CASRADRGGETQYF.

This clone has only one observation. The CDR3 spells CASSLFRPGETQYF. The CDR3 region has the DNA TGTGCCAGCAGCCTTTTTCGTCCAGGGGAGACCCAGTACTTC. The rearrangement uses TRBV3-1 (or the pseudogene TRBV3-2) and TRBJ2-5; D possibly corresponds to TRBD1 (5 bases). Germline CDR1 LGHDT, CDR2 YNNKEL (reference sequence). Trimming shortened V by 4 bases and J by 5 bases, and 14 bases separated the two germline ends. CDR3 length: 14 residues.

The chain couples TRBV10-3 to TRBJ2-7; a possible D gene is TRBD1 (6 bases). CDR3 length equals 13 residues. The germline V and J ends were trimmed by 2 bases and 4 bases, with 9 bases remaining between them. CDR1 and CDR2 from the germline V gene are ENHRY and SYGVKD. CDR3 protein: CAISEGQQYEQYF. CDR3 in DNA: TGTGCCATCAGTGAGGGACAGCAGTACGAGCAGTACTTC.

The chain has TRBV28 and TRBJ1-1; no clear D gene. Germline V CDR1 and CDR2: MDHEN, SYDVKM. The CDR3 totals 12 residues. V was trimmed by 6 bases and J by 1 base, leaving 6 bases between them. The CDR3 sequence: CASSLGNTEAFF. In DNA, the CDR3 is TGTGCCAGCAGCCTAGGGAACACTGAAGCTTTCTTT.

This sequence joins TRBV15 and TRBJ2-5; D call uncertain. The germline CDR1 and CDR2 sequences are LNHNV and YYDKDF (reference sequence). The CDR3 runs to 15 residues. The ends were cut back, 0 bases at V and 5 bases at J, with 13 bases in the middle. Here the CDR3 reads CATSRDRPPRETQYF. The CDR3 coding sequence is TGTGCCACCAGCAGAGATCGGCCCCCGCGGGAGACCCAGTACTTC. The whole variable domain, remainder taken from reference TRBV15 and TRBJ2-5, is DAMVIQNPRYQVTQFGKPVTLSCSQTLNHNVMYWYQQKSSQAPKLLFHYYDKDFNNEADTPDNFQSRRPNTSFCFLDIRSPGLGDTAMYLCATSRDRPPRETQYFGPGTRLLVL.

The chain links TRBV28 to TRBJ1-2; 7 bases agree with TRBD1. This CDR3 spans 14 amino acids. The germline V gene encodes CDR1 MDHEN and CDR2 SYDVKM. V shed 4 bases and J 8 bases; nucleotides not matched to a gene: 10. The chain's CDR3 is CASSSRQGYLGYTF. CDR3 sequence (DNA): TGTGCCAGCAGTTCCCGACAGGGATATTTGGGCTACACCTTC.

CDR3 residues: CASSPLGTGHNEQFF. The CDR3 DNA is TGTGCCAGCTCACCACTAGGGACAGGGCACAATGAGCAGTTCTTC. The genes are TRBV18 and TRBJ2-1; 9 bases agree with TRBD1. Per the germline V gene, CDR1 is KGHSH and CDR2 is LQKENI. The CDR3 is 15 amino acids. J was trimmed by 5 bases and V by 1 base; bases with no gene match: 3.